The T cell receptor (beta chain) described here comes from a study of T cell responses to AZD1222 COVID-19 vaccine. As regards this clone: Its matching antigen is unknown.

General observations from the study: Unmutated variant regions are reportedly targeted by nearly half of spike-specific TCRs. Donors were mostly white British, more females; clonal diversity possibly underestimated. There were vaccine-associated CD4 TCRs across spike, dominant at 160-218 and 743-854.

Data came from immunoSEQ multiplex PCR; TCRdb stores just in-frame clones and leaves some out. The profile covers fewer than 90,000 clones, with about 86% appearing a single time and roughly 6% taken by the ten largest. The sequencing here drew on peripheral blood, taken 28 days after the second AZD1222 dose. This sequence was found in an adult who received the AZD1222 COVID-19 vaccine.

Here the CDR3 DNA reads TGTGCCAGCAGTTCCCCGGGGAGGTTGAACACTGAAGCTTTCTTT. Protein: CASSSPGRLNTEAFF. V and J are TRBV27 and TRBJ1-1, with D unclear. Germline V gives CDR1 MNHEY, CDR2 SMNVEV (reference sequence). This CDR3 has 15 residues. V was trimmed by 4 bases and J by 0 bases, leaving 12 bases between them.